These T cell receptor beta chains were read from a single sample in a study of Ad26.COV2.S vaccination and SARS-CoV-2 variants. The assay was immunoSEQ multiplex PCR, and TCRdb's table has in-frame clones only and misses some. The table lists roughly 460,000 clones, 89% of them singletons, with around 1.8% in the top ten. This sample comprised peripheral blood, obtained in a trial of Ad26.COV2.S vaccine versus placebo. These receptors were collected from a person aged 18 to 65 who received the Ad26.COV2.S COVID-19 vaccine or a placebo. The conserved cysteine and the conserved F or W are not part of the CDR3 here. Fields, in order: V gene, J gene, CDR3 protein.

>TRBV13|TRBJ1-3
ASSFRNGGSGNTIY
>TRBV18|TRBJ2-3
ASSPRKTDTQY
>TRBV4-1|TRBJ2-7
ASSPIDPPAQY
>TRBV24-1|TRBJ2-3
ATSDFLDTQY
>TRBV7-3|TRBJ2-1
ASSPQAEPSYNEQF
>TRBV6-6|TRBJ2-7
ASSPNRPPYEQY
>TRBV7-8|TRBJ2-2
ASSLELAALNTGELF
>TRBV28|TRBJ2-7
ASSLGTSGRGMAEQY
>TRBV7-2|TRBJ2-5
ASTGTLQETQY
>TRBV9|TRBJ2-6
ASSARTSGRSGANVLT
>TRBV30|TRBJ2-1
AWTVEPYNEQF
>TRBV6-5|TRBJ1-4
ASSPTGGTNEKLF
>TRBV18|TRBJ2-7
ASSQPRQGLTYEQY
>TRBV4-2|TRBJ1-6
ASSQELTQTRLPLH
>TRBV6-1|TRBJ1-3
ASSVGGVNSGNTIY
>TRBV10-3|TRBJ2-7
AIRDGQIYEQY
>TRBV7-8|TRBJ2-1
ASSLSRMVLIARSYNEQF
>TRBV30|TRBJ2-6
AWSVTRTSGANVLT
>TRBV21-1|TRBJ1-1
ARRAGLNTEAF
>TRBV9|TRBJ2-1
ASSGGGNSYNEQF
>TRBV4-2|TRBJ1-4
ASSRVVAGQNNEKLF
>TRBV5-4|TRBJ2-3
ASSFSGEDTQY
>TRBV7-2|TRBJ1-5
ASSPHSGTAKNQPQH
>TRBV6-5|TRBJ2-1
ASSYLTSGTYNEQF
>TRBV5-1|TRBJ1-1
ASSLGWGGEAF
>TRBV18|TRBJ1-1
ASSPQRNEAF
>TRBV27|TRBJ2-4
ASGLDGAKNIQY
>TRBV7-7|TRBJ2-1
ASSLGLAGDNEQF
>TRBV7-2|TRBJ1-2
ASSPRQGRGGGYT
>TRBV18|TRBJ2-1
ASSQQYNEQF
>TRBV11-3|TRBJ1-1
ASSLDGATEAF
>TRBV19|TRBJ1-3
ASSVLVGSGNTIY
>TRBV30|TRBJ1-2
AWGTPGSGNYGYT
>TRBV19|TRBJ1-2
ASSIRGAASSYGYT
>TRBV5-1|TRBJ1-6
ASSQGPGYNSPLH
>TRBV11-2|TRBJ1-1
ASTPLKGQGIKGTEAF
>TRBV4-2|TRBJ2-2
ASSLHPLRAGGELF